Listed below are T cell receptor beta chains from one sample, sequenced in a study of blood T cell repertoires in COVID-19. Generated by immunoSEQ multiplex PCR, the TCRdb table keeps only in-frame clones and is missing some. The table records about 230,000 clones, almost 85% of them present only once. Sample: peripheral blood. These receptors originate from a man aged 45-65 years with COVID-19, enrolled during active disease. Both conserved end residues are part of each CDR3. The D gene is left open where the match is weak. Clone size, where shown, is once, few, many, or a class for clones that have expanded.

v_call	j_call	clone_size	d_call	cdr3_aa	cdr3_nt
TRBV27	TRBJ1-2	NA	NA	CASSFGGNANYGYTF	TGTGCCAGCAGTTTCGGCGGAAACGCTAACTATGGCTACACCTTC
TRBV30	TRBJ1-3	NA	NA	CAWTRTVSSGNTIYF	TGTGCCTGGACAAGGACAGTGAGCTCTGGAAACACCATATATTTT
TRBV5-1	TRBJ1-1	NA	NA	CASSWSGANTEAFF	TGCGCCAGCAGCTGGAGCGGGGCGAACACTGAAGCTTTCTTT
TRBV6-1	TRBJ1-3	few	NA	CASSEHGSGNTIYF	TGTGCCAGCAGTGAACATGGCAGTGGAAACACCATATATTTT
TRBV10-3	TRBJ2-5	NA	NA	CAISPRGWETQYF	TGTGCCATCAGTCCCAGAGGGTGGGAGACCCAGTACTTC
TRBV6-5	TRBJ2-7	NA	NA	CASNQGTVGYEQYF	TGTGCCAGCAACCAGGGTACGGTAGGCTACGAGCAGTACTTC
TRBV6-2/TRBV6-3	TRBJ2-3	NA	TRBD2	CASSYRLAGLDTQYF	TGTGCCAGCAGTTACCGACTAGCGGGGCTAGATACGCAGTATTTT
TRBV3-1/TRBV3-2	TRBJ1-3	NA	NA	CAARPGAGNTIYF	TGTGCCGCACGCCCGGGGGCTGGAAACACCATATATTTT
TRBV7-9	TRBJ1-6	few	NA	CASSVLPTDNNSPLHF	TGTGCCAGCAGCGTACTGCCGACAGATAATAATTCACCCCTCCACTTT
TRBV4-2	TRBJ2-1	NA	TRBD1	CASSLHPGQGSYNEQFF	TGTGCCAGCAGCCTACATCCGGGACAGGGATCCTACAATGAGCAGTTCTTC
TRBV3-1/TRBV3-2	TRBJ1-2	NA	NA	CASSQDPDNLYGYTF	TGTGCCAGCAGCCAAGATCCTGACAACCTCTATGGCTACACCTTC
TRBV4-2	TRBJ2-7	NA	NA	CASSPGYNEQYF	TGTGCCAGCAGCCCGGGGTATAACGAGCAGTACTTC
TRBV28	TRBJ2-7	NA	NA	CASSPLGHALPYEQYF	TGTGCCAGCAGCCCCCTGGGCCACGCCCTTCCCTACGAGCAGTACTTC
TRBV11-2	TRBJ2-7	NA	NA	CASSLDKRGFEQYF	TGTGCCAGCAGCTTAGATAAAAGAGGGTTCGAGCAGTACTTC
TRBV24-1	TRBJ2-1	NA	TRBD2	CATSVAGGTSSYNEQFF	TGTGCCACCAGTGTAGCGGGGGGGACTAGCTCCTACAATGAGCAGTTCTTC
TRBV5-1	TRBJ2-7	NA	NA	CASSLAAGSYEQYF	TGCGCCAGCAGCTTGGCCGCGGGTTCCTACGAGCAGTACTTC
TRBV7-9	TRBJ1-1	NA	TRBD1	CASSTFPGQGTEAFF	TGTGCCAGCAGTACTTTTCCGGGACAGGGCACTGAAGCTTTCTTT
TRBV11-3	TRBJ2-7	once	NA	CASSLTGHCYEQYF	TGTGCCAGCAGCCTCACGGGACACTGCTACGAGCAGTACTTC
TRBV7-7	TRBJ2-5	NA	TRBD2	CASSLVTSGGSETQYF	TGTGCTAGCAGCTTAGTAACTAGCGGGGGGTCGGAGACCCAGTACTTC
TRBV5-1	TRBJ2-5	NA	TRBD2	CASSPERGLQETQYF	TGCGCCAGCAGCCCTGAGCGGGGGCTGCAAGAGACCCAGTACTTC
TRBV3-1/TRBV3-2	TRBJ1-6	once	TRBD1	CASSPAPGQSSPLHF	TGTGCCAGCAGCCCTGCCCCGGGACAGTCATCACCCCTCCACTTT
TRBV9	TRBJ1-2	NA	NA	CASSPRGGDTSKGGYGYTF	TGTGCCAGCAGCCCCCGGGGGGGGGACACTTCGAAAGGGGGCTATGGCTACACCTTC
TRBV5-1	TRBJ2-7	NA	TRBD2	CASSTGTSGGAREQYF	TGCGCCAGCAGCACCGGGACTAGCGGGGGGGCGAGGGAGCAGTACTTC
TRBV29-1	TRBJ2-7	NA	NA	CSVAQGNRNEQYF	TGCAGCGTTGCACAGGGTAATCGGAACGAGCAGTACTTC
TRBV29-1	TRBJ1-2	NA	NA	CSVEGQAGDKWGYTF	TGCAGCGTTGAAGGCCAGGCAGGGGATAAGTGGGGCTACACCTTC
TRBV4-3	TRBJ2-2	NA	NA	CASSQAGVGTGELFF	TGCGCCAGCAGCCAAGCGGGGGTTGGCACCGGGGAGCTGTTTTTT
TRBV4-2	TRBJ1-3	NA	NA	CASSPRESLSGNTIYF	TGTGCCAGCAGCCCACGGGAGTCCCTCTCTGGAAACACCATATATTTT
TRBV19	TRBJ2-7	NA	TRBD1	CASSTPRDRSEQYF	TGTGCCAGTAGTACCCCCCGGGACAGGAGCGAGCAGTACTTC
TRBV5-1	TRBJ2-2	NA	TRBD2	CASSLSGGNTGELFF	TGCGCCAGCAGCCTTAGCGGGGGAAACACCGGGGAGCTGTTTTTT
TRBV19	TRBJ2-7	NA	NA	CASSMTGKDEQYF	TGTGCCAGTAGTATGACGGGAAAAGACGAGCAGTACTTC
TRBV25-1	TRBJ1-2	few	NA	CASSESELYGYTF	TGTGCCAGCAGTGAATCTGAACTCTATGGCTACACCTTC
TRBV6-6	TRBJ1-1	NA	TRBD1	CASSYPGQGNTEAFF	TGTGCCAGCAGTTACCCGGGACAGGGTAACACTGAAGCTTTCTTT
TRBV18	TRBJ1-1	NA	NA	CASRGQLNTEAFF	TGTGCCAGTCGCGGACAGTTGAACACTGAAGCTTTCTTT
TRBV6-6	TRBJ2-7	NA	NA	CASSYSIYREREQYF	TGTGCCAGCAGTTACTCGATTTACAGGGAAAGAGAGCAGTACTTC
TRBV6-5	TRBJ1-5	once	NA	CASSYSSELGNQPQHF	TGTGCCAGCAGTTACTCTTCGGAGCTTGGCAATCAGCCCCAGCATTTT
TRBV5-1	TRBJ2-3	NA	TRBD1	CASSTGTGTDTQYF	TGCGCCAGCAGCACCGGGACAGGGACAGATACGCAGTATTTT
TRBV24-1	TRBJ2-2	NA	NA	CATSDPKRGITGELFF	TGTGCCACCAGTGACCCAAAACGGGGGATCACCGGGGAGCTGTTTTTT
TRBV19	TRBJ1-2	NA	TRBD1	CASSVTDRSGYGYTF	TGTGCCAGTAGTGTCACGGACAGGTCCGGATATGGCTACACCTTC
TRBV10-3	TRBJ1-1	once	NA	CAISIDTYTEAFF	TGTGCCATCAGTATTGACACGTACACTGAAGCTTTCTTT
TRBV30	TRBJ1-1	once	NA	CAWNQGHPLNTEAFF	TGTGCCTGGAACCAGGGACACCCTTTGAACACTGAAGCTTTCTTT
TRBV9	TRBJ2-7	NA	NA	CASSVGVVPREQYF	TGTGCCAGCAGCGTAGGTGTTGTCCCCCGCGAGCAGTACTTC
TRBV30	TRBJ1-4	once	TRBD1	CAWRAQGAEKLFF	TGTGCCTGGAGGGCACAGGGGGCTGAAAAACTGTTTTTT
TRBV3-1/TRBV3-2	TRBJ2-2	NA	NA	CASSQVQGGDTGELFF	TGTGCCAGCAGCCAAGTTCAGGGGGGAGACACCGGGGAGCTGTTTTTT
TRBV4-1	TRBJ2-5	NA	NA	CASSQKTGVTRETQYF	TGCGCCAGCAGCCAAAAAACCGGGGTTACGCGGGAGACCCAGTACTTC
TRBV2	TRBJ2-1	NA	NA	CASSKDRTLINEQFF	TGTGCCAGCAGTAAAGACAGGACCCTCATCAATGAGCAGTTCTTC
TRBV24-1	TRBJ2-2	NA	NA	CATSGKTALGAELFF	TGTGCCACCAGTGGGAAGACAGCCCTCGGCGCGGAGCTGTTTTTT
TRBV7-8	TRBJ1-4	NA	NA	CASSLLSEKLFF	TGTGCCAGCAGCTTATTATCCGAAAAACTGTTTTTT
TRBV5-1	TRBJ2-2	NA	NA	CASSATGTTGELFF	TGCGCCAGCAGCGCTACAGGGACCACCGGGGAGCTGTTTTTT
TRBV7-2	TRBJ2-2	NA	TRBD1	CASSTGQGFTGELFF	TGTGCCAGCAGCACCGGACAGGGATTCACCGGGGAGCTGTTTTTT
TRBV28	TRBJ1-2	NA	NA	CASREALGGYTF	TGTGCCAGCCGGGAAGCTTTAGGTGGCTACACCTTC
TRBV7-2	TRBJ1-4	NA	NA	CASSSPRISNEKLFF	TGTGCCAGCAGCTCCCCGAGGATATCTAATGAAAAACTGTTTTTT
TRBV29-1	TRBJ2-4	NA	NA	CSVEDLKGVQYF	TGCAGCGTTGAAGATCTTAAGGGGGTACAATACTTC
TRBV4-2	TRBJ2-3	once	TRBD1	CASSQPRSGTGISDTQYF	TGTGCCAGCAGCCAACCGCGATCCGGGACAGGGATCTCAGATACGCAGTATTTT
TRBV27	TRBJ2-5	NA	TRBD2	CASSPLTSGVKTQYF	TGTGCCAGCAGTCCGCTGACTAGCGGGGTTAAGACCCAGTACTTC
TRBV7-2	TRBJ1-4	NA	NA	CASSVGPGEKLFF	TGTGCCAGCAGCGTGGGCCCAGGAGAAAAACTGTTTTTT